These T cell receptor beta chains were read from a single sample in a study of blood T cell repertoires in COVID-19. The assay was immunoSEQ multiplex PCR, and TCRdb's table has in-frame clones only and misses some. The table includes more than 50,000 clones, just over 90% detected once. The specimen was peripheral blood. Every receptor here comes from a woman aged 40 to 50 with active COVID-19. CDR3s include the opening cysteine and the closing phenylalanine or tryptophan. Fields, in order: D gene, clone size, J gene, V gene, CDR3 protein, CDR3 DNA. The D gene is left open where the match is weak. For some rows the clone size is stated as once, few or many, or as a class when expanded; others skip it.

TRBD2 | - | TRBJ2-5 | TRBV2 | CASCGTSGGAGETQYF | TGTGCCAGCTGTGGGACTAGCGGGGGGGCCGGGGAGACCCAGTACTTC
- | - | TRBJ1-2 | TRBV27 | CASRQANYGYTF | TGTGCCAGTAGACAGGCCAACTATGGCTACACCTTC
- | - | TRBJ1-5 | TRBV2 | CASSGQVGRGGVAHSNQPQHF | TGTGCCAGCAGTGGCCAAGTTGGACGAGGGGGGGTGGCCCATAGCAATCAGCCCCAGCATTTT
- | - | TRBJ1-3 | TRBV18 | CASSPTGSGNTIYF | TGTGCCAGCTCACCCACAGGGTCTGGAAACACCATATATTTT
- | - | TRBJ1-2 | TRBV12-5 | CASGLAGSFSGYTF | TGTGCTAGTGGTTTGGCGGGATCTTTTTCTGGCTACACCTTC
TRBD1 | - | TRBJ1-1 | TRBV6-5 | CASSSWTGNTEAFF | TGTGCCAGCAGTTCTTGGACAGGGAACACTGAAGCTTTCTTT
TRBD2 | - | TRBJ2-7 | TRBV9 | CASSRLAGTPYEQYF | TGTGCCAGCAGCAGACTAGCGGGGACCCCCTACGAGCAGTACTTC
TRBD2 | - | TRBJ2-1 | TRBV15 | CATSRDGIAGEYNEQFF | TGTGCCACCAGCAGGGATGGGATAGCGGGGGAATACAATGAGCAGTTCTTC
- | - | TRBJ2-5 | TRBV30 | CAWSVEGGETQYF | TGTGCCTGGAGTGTGGAGGGGGGGGAGACCCAGTACTTC
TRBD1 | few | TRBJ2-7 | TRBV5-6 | CASSWDRDEQYF | TGTGCCAGCAGCTGGGACAGGGACGAGCAGTACTTC
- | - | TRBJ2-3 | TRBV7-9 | CASSLAANTDTQYF | TGTGCCAGCAGCTTAGCGGCCAACACAGATACGCAGTATTTT
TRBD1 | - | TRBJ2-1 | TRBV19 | CASSRGTGPNEQFF | TGTGCCAGTAGTCGGGGGACAGGGCCCAATGAGCAGTTCTTC
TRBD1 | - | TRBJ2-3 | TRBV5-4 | CASSSLGQGWDTQYF | TGTGCCAGCAGCTCCTTGGGACAGGGGTGGGATACGCAGTATTTT
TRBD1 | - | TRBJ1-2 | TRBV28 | CASSPGTGANYGYTF | TGTGCCAGCAGTCCCGGGACAGGGGCTAACTATGGCTACACCTTC
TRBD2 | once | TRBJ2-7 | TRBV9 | CASSESLAGGPGSYEQYF | TGTGCCAGCAGCGAGTCTCTAGCGGGGGGGCCGGGTTCATACGAGCAGTACTTC
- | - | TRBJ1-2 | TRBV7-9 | CASSLAGPQGVANYGYTF | TGTGCCAGCAGCTTAGCGGGTCCGCAAGGAGTAGCTAACTATGGCTACACCTTC
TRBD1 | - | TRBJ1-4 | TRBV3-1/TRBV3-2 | CASRKSGTGEPDEKLFF | TGTGCCAGCAGGAAGAGCGGGACAGGGGAGCCGGATGAAAAACTGTTTTTT
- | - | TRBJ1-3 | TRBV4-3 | CASSQDEGSKDTIYF | TGCGCCAGCAGCCAAGATGAGGGTTCTAAAGACACCATATATTTT
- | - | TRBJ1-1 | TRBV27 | CASSLFAYRDNRQENTEAFF | TGTGCCAGCAGTTTATTCGCCTACCGGGACAATCGACAAGAAAACACTGAAGCTTTCTTT
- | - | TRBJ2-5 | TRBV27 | CASRPGIRETQYF | TGTGCCAGCAGACCAGGGATCCGGGAGACCCAGTACTTC
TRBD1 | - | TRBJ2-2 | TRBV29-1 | CSSRDRDTGELFF | TGCAGCTCCAGGGACAGGGACACCGGGGAGCTGTTTTTT
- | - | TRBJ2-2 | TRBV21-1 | CASSSLVRRDTGELFF | TGTGCCAGCAGCAGCCTGGTTCGACGGGACACCGGGGAGCTGTTTTTT
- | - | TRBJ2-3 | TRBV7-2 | CASSSRQTDTQYF | TGTGCCAGCAGTTCCCGACAGACAGATACGCAGTATTTT
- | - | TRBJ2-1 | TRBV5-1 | CASSLGLGGEQFF | TGCGCCAGCAGCTTGGGTCTAGGCGGTGAGCAGTTCTTC
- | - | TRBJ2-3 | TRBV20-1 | CSAGAPRQGTDTQYF | TGCAGTGCTGGTGCTCCCAGACAGGGCACAGATACGCAGTATTTT
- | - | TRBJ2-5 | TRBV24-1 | CATSDLTGETQYF | TGTGCCACCAGTGACCTGACAGGAGAGACCCAGTACTTC
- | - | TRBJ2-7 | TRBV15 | CATSKEAGMDYEQYF | TGTGCCACCAGCAAAGAGGCGGGTATGGACTACGAGCAGTACTTC
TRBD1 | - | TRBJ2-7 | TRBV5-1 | CASSPGQGLYEQYF | TGCGCCAGCAGCCCCGGACAGGGTTTGTACGAGCAGTACTTC
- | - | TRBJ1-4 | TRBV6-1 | CASSDMWSVREKLFF | TGTGCCAGCAGTGATATGTGGTCAGTGCGGGAAAAACTGTTTTTT
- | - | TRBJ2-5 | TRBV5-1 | CASSLAKRQTTQYF | TGCGCCAGCAGCTTGGCTAAGCGCCAAACGACCCAGTACTTC
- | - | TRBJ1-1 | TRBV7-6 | CASSLASQGGTMNTEAFF | TGTGCCAGCAGCTTAGCGTCACAGGGTGGGACCATGAACACTGAAGCTTTCTTT
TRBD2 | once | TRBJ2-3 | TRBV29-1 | CSVVGTSGVSTDTQYF | TGCAGCGTTGTAGGGACTAGCGGGGTTAGCACAGATACGCAGTATTTT
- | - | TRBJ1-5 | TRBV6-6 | CASGRGDQPQHF | TGTGCCAGCGGGCGGGGGGATCAGCCCCAGCATTTT
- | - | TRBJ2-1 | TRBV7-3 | CASSLNPPRGNEQFF | TGTGCCAGCAGCTTAAACCCCCCGCGGGGCAATGAGCAGTTCTTC
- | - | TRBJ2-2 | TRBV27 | CASRKGGAVTGELFF | TGTGCCAGCAGAAAGGGGGGGGCAGTCACCGGGGAGCTGTTTTTT
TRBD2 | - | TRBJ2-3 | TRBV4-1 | CASSQEVAGGPDTQYF | TGCGCCAGCAGCCAAGAGGTAGCGGGGGGCCCAGATACGCAGTATTTT
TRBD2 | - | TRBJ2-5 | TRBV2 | CASSEEAGKETQYF | TGTGCCAGCAGTGAAGAAGCGGGGAAGGAGACCCAGTACTTC
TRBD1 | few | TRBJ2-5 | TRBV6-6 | CASSPTSGTGGRRRETQYF | TGTGCCAGCAGTCCCACTTCCGGGACAGGGGGTAGGAGAAGAGAGACCCAGTACTTC
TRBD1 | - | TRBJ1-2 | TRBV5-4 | CASSYRDRDYGYTF | TGTGCCAGCAGCTACCGGGACAGAGACTATGGCTACACCTTC
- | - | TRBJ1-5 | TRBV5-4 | CASSLDQGQPQHF | TGTGCCAGCAGCTTGGATCAGGGGCAGCCCCAGCATTTT
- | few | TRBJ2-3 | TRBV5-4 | CASSLEPGDTQYF | TGTGCCAGCAGCTTAGAACCCGGGGATACGCAGTATTTT
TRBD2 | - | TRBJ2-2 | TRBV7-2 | CASSFSGGGTGELFF | TGTGCCAGCAGCTTTAGCGGGGGGGGTACCGGGGAGCTGTTTTTT
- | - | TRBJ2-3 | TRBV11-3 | CASSLRSPGLDTDTQYF | TGTGCCAGCAGCTTAAGGTCCCCGGGACTGGACACAGATACGCAGTATTTT
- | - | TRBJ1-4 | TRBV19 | CASSFYFREKLFF | TGTGCCAGTAGTTTCTACTTCCGGGAAAAACTGTTTTTT
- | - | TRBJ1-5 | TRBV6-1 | CASSEVQDQPQHF | TGTGCCAGCAGTGAAGTGCAGGATCAGCCCCAGCATTTT
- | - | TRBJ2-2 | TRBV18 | CASSPTAGELFF | TGTGCCAGCTCACCAACGGCCGGGGAGCTGTTTTTT
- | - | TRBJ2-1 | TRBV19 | CASSTRKGYNEQFF | TGTGCCAGTAGTACACGAAAGGGGTACAATGAGCAGTTCTTC
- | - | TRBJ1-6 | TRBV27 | CASSFQVGSPLHF | TGTGCCAGCAGTTTTCAGGTCGGTTCACCCCTCCACTTT
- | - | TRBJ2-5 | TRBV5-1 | CASSLDRVGWETQYF | TGCGCCAGCAGCTTGGACAGGGTCGGGTGGGAGACCCAGTACTTC
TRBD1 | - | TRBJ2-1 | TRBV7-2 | CASSFGTGFYNEQFF | TGTGCCAGCAGCTTCGGGACAGGATTTTACAATGAGCAGTTCTTC
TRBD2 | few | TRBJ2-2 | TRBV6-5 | CANKRGEHTGELFF | TGTGCCAACAAGCGGGGGGAGCACACCGGGGAGCTGTTTTTT
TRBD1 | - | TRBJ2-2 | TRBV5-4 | CASSLPDRGRGELFF | TGTGCCAGCAGCTTGCCGGACAGGGGTCGCGGGGAGCTGTTTTTT
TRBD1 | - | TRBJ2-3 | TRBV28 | CASSPSGQGLLTDTQYF | TGTGCCAGCAGCCCCTCGGGACAGGGGCTTCTCACAGATACGCAGTATTTT
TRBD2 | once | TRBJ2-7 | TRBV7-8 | CASSPLASGGGTPPGYEQYF | TGTGCCAGCAGCCCCTTAGCTAGCGGGGGGGGTACCCCACCTGGATACGAGCAGTACTTC
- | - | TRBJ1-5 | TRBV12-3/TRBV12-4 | CASSLSQQPQHF | TGTGCCAGCAGTTTAAGTCAGCAGCCCCAGCATTTT
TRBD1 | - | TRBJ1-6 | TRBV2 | CASSPLQGAGNSPLHF | TGTGCCAGCAGTCCCCTTCAGGGGGCTGGTAATTCACCCCTCCACTTT
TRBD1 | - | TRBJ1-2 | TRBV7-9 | CASSRPRTGPPHYGYTF | TGTGCCAGCAGCCGTCCCAGGACAGGGCCCCCACACTATGGCTACACCTTC
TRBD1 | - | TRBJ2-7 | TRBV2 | CASSEYRGAYEQYF | TGTGCCAGCAGTGAATACAGGGGGGCCTACGAGCAGTACTTC
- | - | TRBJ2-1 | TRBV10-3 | CAIRSVQAVGEQFF | TGTGCCATCAGGTCTGTACAGGCAGTAGGTGAGCAGTTCTTC